This TCR beta chain was recovered during a study of cytomegalovirus exposure and HLA in healthy donors. Study as a whole: The same platform used for the approximately 670 first-cohort repertoires was also used for the 120 validation repertoires, as a later analysis reported. Study observations and caveats: Cytomegalovirus-associated TCR beta chains were listed, numbering 150 to 200. Three of the chains that were CMV-associated were confirmed in vitro to be specific for CMV antigens. Per published reports, the classifier diagnosed cytomegalovirus status with high specificity and sensitivity.

This clone was recorded only once. No antigen is known for it. Some clones are missing from TCRdb's copy, which holds only in-frame ones; the method was immunoSEQ multiplex PCR. The sample includes 100,000 to 150,000 clones, roughly 89% seen only once; the top ten take 1.5% to 2.5%. The V end lost 5 bases, the J end lost 4 bases, and 15 bases lay between the germline ends. CDR1 is SGHVS, CDR2 FQNEAQ, per germline. The CDR3 is 15 amino acids. The V and J genes are TRBV7-8 and TRBJ1-5, with unresolved D. The clonotype was recovered from a woman under 30 in good health and CMV-seronegative. Sample: PBMCs. The CDR3 region has the DNA TGTGCCAGCAGCCCAGTCCTCTTTAAAAATCAGCCCCAGCATTTT. This encodes CASSPVLFKNQPQHF.